This T cell receptor beta chain was captured by sequencing in a study of identical twins. Study results and caveats: Excess twin sharing in beta out-of-frame sequences was weaker.

TCRdb re-called the 5' RACE reads with MiXCR, one entry per CDR3 protein. The profile shows about 500,000 distinct CDR3 sequences, roughly an eighth of them singletons. Comments on this clonotype: Its antigen remains unknown.

The CDR3 extends over 16 amino acids. The J segment lost 2 bases and the V segment lost 7 bases, leaving 10 bases of the junction unmatched. Germline CDR1 reads WSHSY; CDR2 reads SAAADI. These data were also filed under a second study, of yellow fever vaccine responses in identical twins.

This clonotype was sampled from a woman aged 18-35 years in good health. The specimen was CD4+ T cells sorted from blood. This chain connects TRBV10-2 to TRBJ2-3; TRBD1 aligns across 9 bases. CDR3 loop: CASTPGTGGITDTQYF. Written as DNA, the CDR3 is TGCGCCAGCACCCCCGGCACAGGGGGCATCACAGATACGCAGTATTTT.